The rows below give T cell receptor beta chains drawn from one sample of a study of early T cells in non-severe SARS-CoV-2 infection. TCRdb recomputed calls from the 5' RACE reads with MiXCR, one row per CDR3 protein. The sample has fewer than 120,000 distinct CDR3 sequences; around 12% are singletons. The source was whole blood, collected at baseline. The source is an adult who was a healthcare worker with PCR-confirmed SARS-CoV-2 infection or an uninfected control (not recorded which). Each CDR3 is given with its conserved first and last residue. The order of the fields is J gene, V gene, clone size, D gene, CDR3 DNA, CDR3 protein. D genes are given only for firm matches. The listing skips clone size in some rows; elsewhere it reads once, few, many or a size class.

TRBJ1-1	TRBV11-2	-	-	TGTGCCAGCAGCTTAGCAGCCTGGGGAACTAACACTGAAGCTTTCTTT	CASSLAAWGTNTEAFF
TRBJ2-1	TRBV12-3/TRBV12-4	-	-	TGTGCCAGCACCACGACCCCAGGAGACAATGAGCAGTTCTTC	CASTTTPGDNEQFF
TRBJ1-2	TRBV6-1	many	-	TGTGCCAGCATCCTAAGGGCCCAGGGGACGGCTTATGGCTACACCTTC	CASILRAQGTAYGYTF
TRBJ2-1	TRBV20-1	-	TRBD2	TGCAGTGCTAGAGCCTCGACTAGCGGTAACTACAATGAGCAGTTCTTC	CSARASTSGNYNEQFF
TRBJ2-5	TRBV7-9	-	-	TGTGCCAGCAGCTCCGCATCGACGAGGGAGACCCAGTACTTC	CASSSASTRETQYF
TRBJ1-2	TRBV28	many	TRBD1	TGTGCCAGCAGCCCTACTAGGAGGACAGGATACTATGGCTACACCTTC	CASSPTRRTGYYGYTF
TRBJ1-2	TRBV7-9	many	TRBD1	TGTGCCAGCAGCTTAGAGACAGGGGGCATCTATGGCTACACCTTC	CASSLETGGIYGYTF
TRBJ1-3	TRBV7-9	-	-	TGTGCCACCGGCGAGTCTGGAAACACCATATATTTT	CATGESGNTIYF
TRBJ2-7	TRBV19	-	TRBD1	TGTGCCAGTAGTATGGGGGGCGGGACAGGGGAGAACGAGCAGTACTTC	CASSMGGGTGENEQYF
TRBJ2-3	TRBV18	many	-	TGTGCCAGCTCACCCCGGGACCCTTCAGATACGCAGTATTTT	CASSPRDPSDTQYF
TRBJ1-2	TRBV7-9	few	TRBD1	TGTGCCAGCAGCGAGGGACAGGGAAGAGATGGCTACACCTTC	CASSEGQGRDGYTF
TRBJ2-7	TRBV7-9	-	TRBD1	TGTGCCAGCAGCTTAGGGACAGGGCCCTACGAGCAGTACTTC	CASSLGTGPYEQYF
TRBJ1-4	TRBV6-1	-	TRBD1	TGTGCCAGCAGTGCGGACAGGGGGCGTGAAAAACTGTTTTTT	CASSADRGREKLFF
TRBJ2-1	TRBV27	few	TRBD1	TGTGCCAGCAGACTAACAGGGGGCAATGAGCAGTTCTTC	CASRLTGGNEQFF
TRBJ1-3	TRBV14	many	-	TGTGCCAGCAGCCCGGGACACTCTGGAAACACCATATATTTT	CASSPGHSGNTIYF
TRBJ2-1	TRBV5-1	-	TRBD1	TGCGCCAGCAGTTCCGGCGGGACAGGACCCTACAATGAGCAGTTCTTC	CASSSGGTGPYNEQFF
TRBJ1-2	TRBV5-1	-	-	TGCGCCAGCAGCTCAGGCGGGGACTATGGCTACACCTTC	CASSSGGDYGYTF
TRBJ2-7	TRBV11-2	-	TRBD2	TGTGCCAGTGGGACTACGACCTACGAGCAGTACTTC	CASGTTTYEQYF
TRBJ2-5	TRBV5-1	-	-	TGCGCCAGCAGCCGTGGTTCCGTGGAAGAGACCCAGTACTTC	CASSRGSVEETQYF
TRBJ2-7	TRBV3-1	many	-	TGTGCCAGCAGCCATTACAGGACCCCTACCTACGAGCAGTACTTC	CASSHYRTPTYEQYF
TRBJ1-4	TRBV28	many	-	TGTGCCAGCAGTTTAACATCGGCTAATGAAAAACTGTTTTTT	CASSLTSANEKLFF
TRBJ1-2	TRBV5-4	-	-	TGTGCCAGCAGTTCACAGGGTTTAGGATACACCTTC	CASSSQGLGYTF